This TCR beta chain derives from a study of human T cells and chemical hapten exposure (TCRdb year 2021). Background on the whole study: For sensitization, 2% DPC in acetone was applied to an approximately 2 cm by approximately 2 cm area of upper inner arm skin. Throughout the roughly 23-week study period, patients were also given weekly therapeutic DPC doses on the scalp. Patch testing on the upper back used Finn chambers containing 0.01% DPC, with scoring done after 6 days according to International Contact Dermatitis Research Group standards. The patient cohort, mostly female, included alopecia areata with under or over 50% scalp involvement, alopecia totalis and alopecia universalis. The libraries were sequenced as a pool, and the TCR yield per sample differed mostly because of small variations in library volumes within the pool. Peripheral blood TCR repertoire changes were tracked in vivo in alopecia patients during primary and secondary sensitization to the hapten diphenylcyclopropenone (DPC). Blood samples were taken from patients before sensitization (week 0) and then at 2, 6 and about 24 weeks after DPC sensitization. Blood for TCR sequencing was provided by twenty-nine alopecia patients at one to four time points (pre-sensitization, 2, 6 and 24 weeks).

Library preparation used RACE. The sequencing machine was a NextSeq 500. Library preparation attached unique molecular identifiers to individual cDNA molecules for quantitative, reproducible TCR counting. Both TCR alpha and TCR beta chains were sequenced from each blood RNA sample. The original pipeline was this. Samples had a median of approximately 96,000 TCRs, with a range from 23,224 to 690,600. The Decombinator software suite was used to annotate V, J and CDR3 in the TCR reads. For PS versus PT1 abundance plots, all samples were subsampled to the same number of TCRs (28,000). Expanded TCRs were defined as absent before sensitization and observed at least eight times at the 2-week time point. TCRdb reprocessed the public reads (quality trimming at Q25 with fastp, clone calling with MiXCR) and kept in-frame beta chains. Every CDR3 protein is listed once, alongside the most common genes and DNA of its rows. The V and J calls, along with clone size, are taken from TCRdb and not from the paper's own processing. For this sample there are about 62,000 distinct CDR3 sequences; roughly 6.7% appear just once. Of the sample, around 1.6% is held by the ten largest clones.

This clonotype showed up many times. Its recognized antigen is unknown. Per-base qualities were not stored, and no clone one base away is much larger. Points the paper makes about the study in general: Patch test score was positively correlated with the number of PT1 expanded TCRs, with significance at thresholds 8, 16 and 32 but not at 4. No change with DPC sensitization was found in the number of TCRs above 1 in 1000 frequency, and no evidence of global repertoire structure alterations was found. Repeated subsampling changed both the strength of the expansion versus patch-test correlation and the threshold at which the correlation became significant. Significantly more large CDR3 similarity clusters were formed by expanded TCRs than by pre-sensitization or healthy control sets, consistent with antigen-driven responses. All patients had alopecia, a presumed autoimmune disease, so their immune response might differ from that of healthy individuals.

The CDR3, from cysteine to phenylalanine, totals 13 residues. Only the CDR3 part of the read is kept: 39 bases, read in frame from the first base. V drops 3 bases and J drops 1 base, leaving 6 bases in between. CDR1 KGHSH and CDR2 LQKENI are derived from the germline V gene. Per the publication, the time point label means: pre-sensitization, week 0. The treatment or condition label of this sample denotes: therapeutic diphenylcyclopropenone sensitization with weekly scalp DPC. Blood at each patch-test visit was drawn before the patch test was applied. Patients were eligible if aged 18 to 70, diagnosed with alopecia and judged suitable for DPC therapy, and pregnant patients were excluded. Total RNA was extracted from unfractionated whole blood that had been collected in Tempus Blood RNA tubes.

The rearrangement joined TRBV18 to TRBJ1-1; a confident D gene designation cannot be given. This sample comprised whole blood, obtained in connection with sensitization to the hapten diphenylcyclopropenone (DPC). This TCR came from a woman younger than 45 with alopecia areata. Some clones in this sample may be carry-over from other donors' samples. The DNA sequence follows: TGTGCCAGCTCACCCCAGAAGAACACTGAAGCTTTCTTT. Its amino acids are CASSPQKNTEAFF. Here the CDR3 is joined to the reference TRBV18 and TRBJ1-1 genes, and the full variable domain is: NAGVMQNPRHLVRRRGQEARLRCSPMKGHSHVYWYRQLPEEGLKFMVYLQKENIIDESGMPKERFSAEFPKEGPSILRIQQVVRGDSAAYFCASSPQKNTEAFFGQGTRLTVV.